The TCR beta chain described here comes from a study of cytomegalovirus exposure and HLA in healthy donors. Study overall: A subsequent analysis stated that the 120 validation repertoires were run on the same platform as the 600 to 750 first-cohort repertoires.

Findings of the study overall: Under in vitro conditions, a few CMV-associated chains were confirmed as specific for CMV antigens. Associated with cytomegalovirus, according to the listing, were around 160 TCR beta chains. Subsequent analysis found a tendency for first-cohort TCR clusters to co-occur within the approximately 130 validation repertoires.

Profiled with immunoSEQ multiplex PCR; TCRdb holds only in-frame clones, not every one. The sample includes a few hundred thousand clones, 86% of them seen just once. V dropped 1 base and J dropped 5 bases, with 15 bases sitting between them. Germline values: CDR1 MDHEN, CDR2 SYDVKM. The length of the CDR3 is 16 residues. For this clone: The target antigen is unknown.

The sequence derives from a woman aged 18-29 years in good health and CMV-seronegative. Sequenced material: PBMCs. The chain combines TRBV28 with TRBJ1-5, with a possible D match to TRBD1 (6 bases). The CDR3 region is CASSLYTGLRDQPQHF. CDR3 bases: TGTGCCAGCAGTTTATATACAGGGTTGAGGGATCAGCCCCAGCATTTT.